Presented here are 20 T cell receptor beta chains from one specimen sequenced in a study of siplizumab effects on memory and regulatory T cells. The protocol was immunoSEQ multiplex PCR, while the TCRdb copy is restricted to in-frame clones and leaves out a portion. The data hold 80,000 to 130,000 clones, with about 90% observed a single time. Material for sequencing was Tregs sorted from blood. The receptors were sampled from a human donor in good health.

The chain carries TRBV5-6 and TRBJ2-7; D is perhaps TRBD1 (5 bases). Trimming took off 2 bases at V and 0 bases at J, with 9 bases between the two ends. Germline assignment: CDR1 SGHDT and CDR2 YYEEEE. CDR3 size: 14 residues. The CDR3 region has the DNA TGTGCCAGCAGCTTTTCAGGGCCCTCCTACGAGCAGTACTTC. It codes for CASSFSGPSYEQYF.

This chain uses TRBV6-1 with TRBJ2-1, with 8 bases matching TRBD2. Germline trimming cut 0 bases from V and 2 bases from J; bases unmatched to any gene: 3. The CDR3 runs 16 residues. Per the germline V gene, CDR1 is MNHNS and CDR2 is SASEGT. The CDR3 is CASSEARGGTYNEQFF. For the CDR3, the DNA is TGTGCCAGCAGTGAAGCCCGGGGGGGCACCTACAATGAGCAGTTCTTC.

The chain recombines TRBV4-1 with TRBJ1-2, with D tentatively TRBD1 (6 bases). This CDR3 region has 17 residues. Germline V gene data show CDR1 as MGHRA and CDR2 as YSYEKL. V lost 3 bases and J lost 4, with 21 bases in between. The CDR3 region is CASSHTSSSDRSYGYTF. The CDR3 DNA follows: TGCGCCAGCAGCCACACTTCTTCCTCCGACAGGTCCTATGGCTACACCTTC.

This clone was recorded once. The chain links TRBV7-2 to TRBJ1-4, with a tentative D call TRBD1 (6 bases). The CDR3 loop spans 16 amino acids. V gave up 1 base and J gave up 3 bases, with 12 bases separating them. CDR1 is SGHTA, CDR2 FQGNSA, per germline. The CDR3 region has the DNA TGTGCCAGCAGCTTAGACAGGGTAGGGGCTAATGAAAAACTGTTTTTT. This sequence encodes CASSLDRVGANEKLFF.

CDR3 amino acids: CASRVTNQETQYF. The CDR3 region has the DNA TGTGCCAGCAGGGTCACAAATCAAGAGACCCAGTACTTC. V gene TRBV6-1 combines with J gene TRBJ2-5; no definite D call. CDR3 length: 13 amino acids. V gave up 6 bases and J gave up 2 bases, with 10 bases separating them. Per germline, CDR1 MNHNS and CDR2 SASEGT.

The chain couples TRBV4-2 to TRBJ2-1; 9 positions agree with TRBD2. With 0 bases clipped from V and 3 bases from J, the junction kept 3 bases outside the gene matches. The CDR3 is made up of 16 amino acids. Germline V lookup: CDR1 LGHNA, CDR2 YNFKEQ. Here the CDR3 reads CASSQDLSGSYNEQFF. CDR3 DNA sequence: TGTGCCAGCAGCCAAGATCTTAGCGGGAGCTACAATGAGCAGTTCTTC.

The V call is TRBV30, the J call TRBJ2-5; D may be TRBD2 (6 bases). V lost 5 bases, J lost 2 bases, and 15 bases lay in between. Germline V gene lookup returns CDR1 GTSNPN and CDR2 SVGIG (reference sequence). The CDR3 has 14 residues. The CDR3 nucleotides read TGTGCCTGGGGGGGGACTCCCTGGCAAGAGACCCAGTACTTC. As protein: CAWGGTPWQETQYF.

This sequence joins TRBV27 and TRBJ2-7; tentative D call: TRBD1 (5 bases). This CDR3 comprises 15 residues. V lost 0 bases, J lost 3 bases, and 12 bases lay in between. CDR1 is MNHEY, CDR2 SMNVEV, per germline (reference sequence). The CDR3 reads CASSLSGQGSYEQYF. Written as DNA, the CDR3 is TGTGCCAGCAGTTTATCCGGCCAGGGTAGCTACGAGCAGTACTTC.

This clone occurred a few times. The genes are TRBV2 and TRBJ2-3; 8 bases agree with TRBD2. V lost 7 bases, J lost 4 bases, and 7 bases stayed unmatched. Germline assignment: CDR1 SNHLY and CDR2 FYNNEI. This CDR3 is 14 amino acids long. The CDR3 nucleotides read TGTGCCAGCACCCCACGGGAGGGCTCAGATACGCAGTATTTT. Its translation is CASTPREGSDTQYF.

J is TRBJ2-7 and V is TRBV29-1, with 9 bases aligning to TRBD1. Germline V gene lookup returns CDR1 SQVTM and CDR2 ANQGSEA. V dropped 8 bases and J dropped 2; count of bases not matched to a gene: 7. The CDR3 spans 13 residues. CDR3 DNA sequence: TGCAGCATAAAGGGGGACAGGGCCTACGAGCAGTACTTC. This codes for CSIKGDRAYEQYF.

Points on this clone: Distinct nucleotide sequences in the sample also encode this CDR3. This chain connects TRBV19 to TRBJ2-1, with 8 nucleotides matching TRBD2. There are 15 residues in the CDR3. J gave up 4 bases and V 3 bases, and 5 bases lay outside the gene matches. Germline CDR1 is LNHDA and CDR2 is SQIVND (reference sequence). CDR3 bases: TGTGCCAGTAGTATCGGGAGGGGAACGTACAATGAGCAGTTCTTC. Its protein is CASSIGRGTYNEQFF.

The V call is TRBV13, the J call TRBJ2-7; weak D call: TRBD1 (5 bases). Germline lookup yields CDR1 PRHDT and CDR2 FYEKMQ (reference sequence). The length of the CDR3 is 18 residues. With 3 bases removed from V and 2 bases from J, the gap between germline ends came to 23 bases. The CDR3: CASSLQGRSKKGPYEQYF. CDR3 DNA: TGTGCCAGCAGCTTGCAGGGCCGATCAAAAAAAGGCCCCTACGAGCAGTACTTC.

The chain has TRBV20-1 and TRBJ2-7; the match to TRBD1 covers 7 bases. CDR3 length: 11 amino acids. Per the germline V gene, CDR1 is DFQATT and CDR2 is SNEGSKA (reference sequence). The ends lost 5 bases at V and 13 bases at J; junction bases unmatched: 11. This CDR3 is CSAQDRARLYF. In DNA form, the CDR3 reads TGCAGTGCTCAAGACAGGGCCCGTCTATACTTC.

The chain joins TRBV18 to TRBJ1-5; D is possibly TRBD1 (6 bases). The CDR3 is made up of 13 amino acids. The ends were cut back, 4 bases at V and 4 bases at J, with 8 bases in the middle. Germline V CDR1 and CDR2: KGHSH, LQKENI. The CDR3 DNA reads TGTGCCAGCTCACTGGACAGAAATCAGCCCCAGCATTTT. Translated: CASSLDRNQPQHF.

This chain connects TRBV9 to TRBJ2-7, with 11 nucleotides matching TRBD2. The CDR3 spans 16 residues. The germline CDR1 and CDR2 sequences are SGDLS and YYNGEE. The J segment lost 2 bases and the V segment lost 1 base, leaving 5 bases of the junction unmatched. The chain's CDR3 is CASSVTGTSGTYEQYF. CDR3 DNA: TGTGCCAGCAGCGTAACAGGGACTAGCGGAACCTACGAGCAGTACTTC.

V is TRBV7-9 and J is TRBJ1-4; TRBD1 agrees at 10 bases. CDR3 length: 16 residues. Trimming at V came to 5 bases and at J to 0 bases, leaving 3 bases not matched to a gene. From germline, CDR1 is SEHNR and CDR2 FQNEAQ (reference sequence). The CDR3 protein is CASSQGQGTTNEKLFF. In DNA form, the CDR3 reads TGTGCCAGCAGCCAGGGACAGGGGACAACTAATGAAAAACTGTTTTTT.

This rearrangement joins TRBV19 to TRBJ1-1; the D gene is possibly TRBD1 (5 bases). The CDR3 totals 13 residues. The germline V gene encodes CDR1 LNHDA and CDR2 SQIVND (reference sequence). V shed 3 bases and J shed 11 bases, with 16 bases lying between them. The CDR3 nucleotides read TGTGCCAGTAGTATCTCGATAGGGGATGGGGCTTTCTTT. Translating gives CASSISIGDGAFF.

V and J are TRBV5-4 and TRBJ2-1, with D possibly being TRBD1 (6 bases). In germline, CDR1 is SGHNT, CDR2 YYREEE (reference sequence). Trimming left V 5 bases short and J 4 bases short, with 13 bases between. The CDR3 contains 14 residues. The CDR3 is CASSAGQFYNEQFF. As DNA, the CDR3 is TGTGCCAGCAGTGCAGGACAGTTTTACAATGAGCAGTTCTTC.

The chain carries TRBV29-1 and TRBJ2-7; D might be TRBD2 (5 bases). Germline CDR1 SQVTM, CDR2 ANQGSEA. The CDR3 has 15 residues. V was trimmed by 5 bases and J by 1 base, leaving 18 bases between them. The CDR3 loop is CSVLLRNRRSYEQYF. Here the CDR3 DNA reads TGCAGCGTTCTGCTCAGGAATCGGAGGTCCTACGAGCAGTACTTC.

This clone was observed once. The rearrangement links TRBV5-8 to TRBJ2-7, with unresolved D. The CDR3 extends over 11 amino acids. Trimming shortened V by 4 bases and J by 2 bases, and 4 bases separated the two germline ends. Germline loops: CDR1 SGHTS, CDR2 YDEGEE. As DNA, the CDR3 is TGTGCCAGCAGCCCGACCTACGAGCAGTACTTC. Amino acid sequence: CASSPTYEQYF.